A selection of T cell receptor beta chains follows, all from one sample in a study of T cell repertoires in cytomegalovirus infection. For these TCRs, the target antigens are not known. TCRdb recomputed calls from the reads with MiXCR, one row per CDR3 protein. The table shows approximately 730,000 distinct CDR3 sequences, with around 31% occurring only once. This specimen was cultured PBMCs, taken from culture after CMV antigen stimulation. The receptors were gathered from a human donor in good health (CMV status not recorded). Some clones in this sample may be carry-over from other donors' samples. CDR3s include the opening cysteine and the closing phenylalanine or tryptophan. D genes are given only for firm matches. A clone size is listed for some rows: how often the clone was seen (once, few, many), or a class if it is expanded.

TRBJ2-3,NA,NA,TRBV4-1,TGCGCCAGCAGCCAAGGATGGGAATACACAGATACGCAGTATTTT,CASSQGWEYTDTQYF
TRBJ2-2,NA,NA,TRBV27,TGTGCCAGCAGTTTATCCCGACTGACCGGGGAGCTGTTTTTT,CASSLSRLTGELFF
TRBJ2-1,NA,NA,TRBV11-3,TGTGCCAGCAGCTTAGCGGGCGAATATAGCAATGAGCAGTTCTTC,CASSLAGEYSNEQFF
TRBJ1-2,NA,NA,TRBV6-2/TRBV6-3,TGTGCCAGCACCGTGGACAGCCTCTCCTATGGCTACACCTTC,CASTVDSLSYGYTF
TRBJ2-5,NA,TRBD2,TRBV20-1,TGCAGTGCTTCCGGACTAGCGGCGTTCCAAGAGACCCAGTACTTC,CSASGLAAFQETQYF
TRBJ2-7,many,TRBD1,TRBV7-2,TGTGCCAGCAGCCCGGGACAGGGGGTGATCTACGAGCAGTACTTC,CASSPGQGVIYEQYF
TRBJ2-3,NA,NA,TRBV2,TGTGCCAGCAGGGCTTACACAGATACGCAGTATTTT,CASRAYTDTQYF
TRBJ2-2,NA,TRBD2,TRBV12-3/TRBV12-4,TGTGCCCTAAGCGGGAGGGCTTATAACGGGGAGCTGTTTTTT,CALSGRAYNGELFF
TRBJ2-7,few,TRBD2,TRBV7-2,TGTGCCAGCAGCCCTAGCGGGGGGGCCGTTGCGCAGTACTTC,CASSPSGGAVAQYF
TRBJ2-1,NA,TRBD2,TRBV7-2,TGTGCCAGCAGCACAGCGGGGGGGTTCTACAATGAGCAGTTCTTC,CASSTAGGFYNEQFF
TRBJ2-7,few,TRBD1,TRBV7-2,TGTGCCAGCACCCCGGACAGGGGGCGGGAGCAGTACTTC,CASTPDRGREQYF
TRBJ1-1,few,NA,TRBV12-3/TRBV12-4,TGTGCCAGCAGCCGTGGACAGCCAGCTTTCTTT,CASSRGQPAFF
TRBJ2-1,NA,NA,TRBV11-2,TGTGCCAGCAGCTCCCGGTGGGGCAATGAGCAGTTCTTC,CASSSRWGNEQFF
TRBJ2-7,NA,NA,TRBV12-5,TGTGCTAGTGCCTCACGCCCGGTGGGAGTAGGTGAGCAGTACTTC,CASASRPVGVGEQYF